A single TCR beta chain is shown here with its context. Its antigen is still unknown. The CDR3 has 11 amino acids. V shed 5 bases and J shed 6 bases, with 6 bases lying between them. Per the germline V gene, CDR1 is SEHNR and CDR2 is FQNEAQ (reference sequence). The data are from a study of cytomegalovirus exposure and HLA in healthy donors. Study-level results: Cytomegalovirus-associated status was assigned to around 160 TCR beta chains.

The donors were members of the validation cohort comprising over 100 subjects, separate from the roughly 670-subject first cohort. Assay used: immunoSEQ multiplex PCR; TCRdb lists only in-frame clones, some missing. The sample has about 120,000 clones, about 91% seen once. The chain recombines TRBV7-9 with TRBJ2-3; D remains unclear. The TCR originated in a woman under 30 in good health and CMV-seronegative. Material: PBMCs. The DNA for the CDR3 is TGTGCCAGCAGCCTCCCGGATACGCAGTATTTT. Translation gives CASSLPDTQYF.